Shown below are 24 T cell receptor beta chains from a single sample sequenced in a study of shared clonotypes between healthy human individuals. Naive CD8 cells were CD45RO-negative, positively selected for CCR7, excluding terminally differentiated effector memory CD45RA+ cells. TCRdb's table, derived via immunoSEQ multiplex PCR, lists solely in-frame clones and lacks some. The table has roughly 600,000 clones, 95% to 98% seen once; the top ten hold 0.3%. The sequenced sample consisted of naive CD8+ T cells sorted from blood. All receptors come from a man aged 30 to 45 in good health.

This clone has just one count. The rearrangement uses TRBV29-1 and TRBJ1-2; D gene unclear. V was pared by 0 bases and J by 5 bases, with 7 bases between. The CDR3 has 12 residues. The germline V gene has CDR1 SQVTM and CDR2 ANQGSEA. For the CDR3, the DNA is TGCAGCGTTGAAGAGGGTATATATGGCTACACCTTC. Protein: CSVEEGIYGYTF.

CDR3 nucleotide sequence: TGCAGCGTTGATAGGCCAAGGGGTGGAGCGGAGGGCACAGATACGCAGTATTTT. Amino acids: CSVDRPRGGAEGTDTQYF. V usage is TRBV29-1 and J usage is TRBJ2-3; the D gene could be TRBD1 or TRBD2 (5 bases each). Looked up from germline, CDR1 is SQVTM and CDR2 is ANQGSEA. The V gene lost 3 bases and the J gene lost 1 base, with 23 bases spanning the gap. This CDR3 is 18 amino acids long.

This sequence joins TRBV9 and TRBJ2-2, with 8 bases aligning to TRBD1. This CDR3 is built from 13 residues. V dropped 3 bases and J dropped 8; count of bases not matched to a gene: 3. The V gene's germline CDR1 is SGDLS and CDR2 YYNGEE. For the CDR3, the DNA is TGTGCCAGCAGCGGGACAGGGTTGGGGGAGCTGTTTTTT. It yields the protein CASSGTGLGELFF.

This rearrangement joins TRBV7-9 to TRBJ2-1; tentative D call: TRBD2 (6 bases). This CDR3 region has 15 residues. Trimming left V 2 bases short and J 8 bases short, with 16 bases between. Looked up from germline, CDR1 is SEHNR and CDR2 is FQNEAQ (reference sequence). CDR3 residues: CASSLSLTSIDEQFF. Here the CDR3 DNA reads TGTGCCAGCAGCTTATCCCTGACTAGTATCGATGAGCAGTTCTTC. The full variable domain, its missing parts supplied by reference TRBV7-9 and TRBJ2-1, is DTGVSQNPRHKITKRGQNVTFRCDPISEHNRLYWYRQTLGQGPEFLTYFQNEAQLEKSRLLSDRFSAERPKGSFSTLEIQRTEQGDSAMYLCASSLSLTSIDEQFFGPGTRLTVL.

The rearrangement links TRBV6-1 to TRBJ2-6; D is uncertain. The germline V and J ends were trimmed by 0 bases and 0 bases, with 12 bases remaining between them. Germline V gene lookup returns CDR1 MNHNS and CDR2 SASEGT. The CDR3 runs to 18 residues. The CDR3 region is CASSEAPVMSSGANVLTF. The CDR3 DNA reads TGTGCCAGCAGTGAAGCCCCAGTTATGAGCTCTGGGGCCAACGTCCTGACTTTC.

The chain links TRBV28 to TRBJ2-7; 9 nucleotides match TRBD1. Trimming cost V 6 bases and J 2 bases; bases outside gene matches: 8. The CDR3 is 15 amino acids. Per germline, CDR1 MDHEN and CDR2 SYDVKM. The CDR3 loop reads CASRPRTGVTYEQYF. Here the CDR3 DNA reads TGTGCCAGCAGGCCTAGGACAGGGGTCACCTACGAGCAGTACTTC.

V and J are TRBV5-1 and TRBJ2-3; TRBD2 aligns across 11 bases. The germline V gene encodes CDR1 SGHRS and CDR2 YFSETQ. Trimming removed 3 bases from V and 4 bases from J; junction bases left unmatched: 10. The CDR3 is made up of 17 amino acids. The CDR3 coding sequence is TGCGCCAGCAGCTCCCCGACTAGCGGGATGGGGGCAGATACGCAGTATTTT. Translated, it gives CASSSPTSGMGADTQYF.

This rearrangement joins TRBV7-9 to TRBJ2-1; D is unclear. V was pared by 1 base and J by 4 bases, with 11 bases between. This CDR3 region has 15 residues. Germline V gives CDR1 SEHNR, CDR2 FQNEAQ (reference sequence). CDR3 nucleotides: TGTGCCAGCAGCTTAGAGGTCGGCTCATACAATGAGCAGTTCTTC. It yields the protein CASSLEVGSYNEQFF.

The chain has TRBV7-3 and TRBJ2-5; D may match TRBD1 or TRBD2 (6 bases each). The CDR3 length is 15 residues. Per the germline V gene, CDR1 is SGHTA and CDR2 is FQGTGA. V lost 5 bases and J 7 bases, leaving 20 bases between the germline ends. CDR3 DNA sequence: TGTGCCAGCAGCCCCCTGGGGGGCAGAGCGGGGACCCAGTACTTC. Its protein product is CASSPLGGRAGTQYF. The full variable domain, in which reference TRBV7-3 and TRBJ2-5 provide the parts outside the CDR3, is GAGVSQTPSNKVTEKGKYVELRCDPISGHTALYWYRQSLGQGPEFLIYFQGTGAADDSGLPNDRFFAVRPEGSVSTLKIQRTERGDSAVYLCASSPLGGRAGTQYFGPGTRLLVL.

This clone was observed a handful of times. The J gene is TRBJ1-2, the V gene TRBV28, with a possible D match to TRBD1 (6 bases). V lost 10 bases and J 10 bases, leaving 19 bases between the germline ends. The CDR3 extends over 12 amino acids. Germline loops: CDR1 MDHEN, CDR2 SYDVKM. Written as DNA, the CDR3 is TGTGCCATCATGACAGGTCCCTATTTCTACACCTTC. This codes for CAIMTGPYFYTF.

The chain uses TRBV6-1 and TRBJ2-1, with D unclear. V was cut by 2 bases and J by 6 bases, with 14 bases left in between. Germline V gives CDR1 MNHNS, CDR2 SASEGT. CDR3 length: 15 residues. CDR3 in amino acids: CASSEQTIGRNEQFF. CDR3 in DNA: TGTGCCAGCAGTGAACAGACAATAGGGCGCAATGAGCAGTTCTTC.

This chain connects TRBV7-6 to TRBJ2-1, with TRBD1 identical over 7 bases. The CDR3 consists of 14 residues. Germline V gene data show CDR1 as SGHVS and CDR2 as FNYEAQ. V lost 0 bases, J lost 9 bases, and 5 bases stayed unmatched. CDR3 nucleotides: TGTGCCAGCAGCTTAGCGTTGCAGGGGGTTGAGCAGTTCTTC. Translation: CASSLALQGVEQFF.

There are a few counts of this clone. V gene TRBV14 combines with J gene TRBJ2-1, with D perhaps TRBD2 (5 bases). The CDR3 loop spans 17 amino acids. V dropped 3 bases and J dropped 1 base, with 16 bases sitting between them. Germline V gene data show CDR1 as SGHDN and CDR2 as FVKESK. The CDR3 protein is CASSQSFGESSYNEQFF. CDR3 nucleotide sequence: TGTGCCAGCAGCCAGAGTTTCGGGGAGTCATCCTACAATGAGCAGTTCTTC.

The rearrangement uses TRBV6-5 and TRBJ2-7; D ambiguous. This CDR3 region has 15 residues. Trimming took 4 bases from V and 3 from J, leaving 16 bases between them. The V gene's germline CDR1 is MNHEY and CDR2 SVGAGI. CDR3 DNA: TGTGCCAGCAGTTTACCCAGCTCCCAAATCTACGAGCAGTACTTC. Its translation is CASSLPSSQIYEQYF.

The chain joins TRBV19 to TRBJ1-1, with unresolved D. Germline assignment: CDR1 LNHDA and CDR2 SQIVND (reference sequence). The CDR3 loop spans 12 amino acids. CDR3 nucleotide sequence: TGTGCGTCAGGCGGCGAGAACACTGAAGCTTTCTTT. The encoded protein is CASGGENTEAFF.

The genes are TRBV27 and TRBJ2-7, with TRBD2 matching 7 bases. V was clipped by 2 bases and J by 5 bases; unmatched bases: 6. The length of the CDR3 is 14 residues. Germline CDR1 reads MNHEY; CDR2 reads SMNVEV (reference sequence). The DNA of the CDR3 is TGTGCCAGCAGTTTAGCGGGAGTGGCCCACGAGCAGTACTTC. Protein sequence: CASSLAGVAHEQYF.

The genes are TRBV27 and TRBJ2-3, with 9 bases lining up with TRBD1. This CDR3 comprises 15 residues. Per germline, CDR1 MNHEY and CDR2 SMNVEV (reference sequence). V lost 3 bases and J lost 2; bases outside the gene matches: 3. CDR3: CASSFRDRATDTQYF. The CDR3 nucleotides read TGTGCCAGCAGTTTTAGGGACAGGGCCACAGATACGCAGTATTTT.

The V call is TRBV7-9, the J call TRBJ2-7; D unresolved. The V gene's germline CDR1 is SEHNR and CDR2 FQNEAQ (reference sequence). Trimming shortened V by 3 bases and J by 7 bases, and 10 bases separated the two germline ends. The CDR3 has 12 amino acids. This CDR3 is CASSLGFWEQYF. DNA of the CDR3: TGTGCCAGCAGCTTGGGCTTCTGGGAGCAGTACTTC.

The rearrangement joins TRBV18 to TRBJ1-5; D is undetermined. Germline CDR1 and CDR2: KGHSH and LQKENI. Between the trimmed V and J ends, which lost 0 bases and 5 bases, there was a span of 11 bases. The CDR3 is 15 residues long. Written as DNA, the CDR3 is TGTGCCAGCTCACCACCAGGGAGTCGGGATCAGCCCCAGCATTTT. It yields the protein CASSPPGSRDQPQHF.

This chain uses TRBV6-6 with TRBJ1-1; no reliable D call. V dropped 0 bases and J dropped 1 base, with 9 bases sitting between them. This CDR3 is 15 amino acids long. CDR1 and CDR2 from the germline V gene are MNHNY and SVGAGI (reference sequence). As DNA, the CDR3 is TGTGCCAGCAGTTACTCGATAGCCCAGAACACTGAAGCTTTCTTT. Its protein product is CASSYSIAQNTEAFF.

V is TRBV6-6 and J is TRBJ2-7; D gene unclear. The germline V gene encodes CDR1 MNHNY and CDR2 SVGAGI (reference sequence). The CDR3 loop spans 13 amino acids. Trimming pared 4 bases from V and 1 base from J, leaving 8 bases between. The CDR3, as DNA: TGTGCCAGCAGTTTTGGCCCTTCCTACGAGCAGTACTTC. This codes for CASSFGPSYEQYF.

The chain links TRBV9 to TRBJ2-1; 11 bases match TRBD2. CDR1 SGDLS and CDR2 YYNGEE come from the germline V gene. The CDR3 is 16 amino acids. V trimming: 2 bases; J trimming: 3 bases; junction bases outside the gene matches: 4. Here the CDR3 DNA reads TGTGCCAGCAGCGTGGTGCTAGCGGGAGGCTACAATGAGCAGTTCTTC. Its protein is CASSVVLAGGYNEQFF.

On this clone: This sample also contains other DNA sequences that code for the same CDR3. The chain uses TRBV19 and TRBJ2-7; the match to TRBD1 covers 8 bases. This CDR3 comprises 12 residues. Trimming at V came to 2 bases and at J to 6 bases, leaving 0 bases not matched to a gene. CDR1 is LNHDA, CDR2 SQIVND, per germline (reference sequence). The DNA of the CDR3 is TGTGCCAGTAGTATAACAGGGGGCGAGCAGTACTTC. Translation: CASSITGGEQYF. The variable domain in full, completed from reference TRBV19 and TRBJ2-7, reads DGGITQSPKYLFRKEGQNVTLSCEQNLNHDAMYWYRQDPGQGLRLIYYSQIVNDFQKGDIAEGYSVSREKKESFPLTVTSAQKNPTAFYLCASSITGGEQYFGPGTRLTVT.

V is TRBV7-9 and J is TRBJ2-1; TRBD1 is a possible D gene (6 bases). The CDR3 is 16 amino acids. V lost 5 bases and J lost 3, with 17 bases in between. Germline V lookup: CDR1 SEHNR, CDR2 FQNEAQ (reference sequence). DNA of the CDR3: TGTGCCAGCAGCCGAGCCGGGACAACTTACTACAATGAGCAGTTCTTC. Residues: CASSRAGTTYYNEQFF. The variable domain in full, completed from reference TRBV7-9 and TRBJ2-1, reads DTGVSQNPRHKITKRGQNVTFRCDPISEHNRLYWYRQTLGQGPEFLTYFQNEAQLEKSRLLSDRFSAERPKGSFSTLEIQRTEQGDSAMYLCASSRAGTTYYNEQFFGPGTRLTVL.